This TCR beta chain was documented in a study of shared clonotypes between healthy human individuals. Measured with immunoSEQ multiplex PCR; TCRdb has only the in-frame clones, and not every one. This sample carries 1,100,000 or so clones, about four fifths of them seen once, and the ten largest clones take more than 0.45%. The CDR3 totals 19 residues. Trimming removed 0 bases from V and 6 bases from J; junction bases left unmatched: 13. CDR1 is MNHEY and CDR2 is SMNVEV in the germline V gene (reference sequence). The gene calls are TRBV27 and TRBJ2-1, with TRBD2 matching over 11 bases. The source of this sequence is a man aged 18 to 30 in good health. Some clones in this sample may be carry-over from other donors' samples. The sample was memory CD4+ T cells from PBMCs. The subset: CD45RA-negative fraction. The CDR3, as DNA: TGTGCCAGCAGTTTATCCGCGGCCCTAGCGGGAGGCCCAGGCAATGAGCAGTTCTTC. It codes for CASSLSAALAGGPGNEQFF.